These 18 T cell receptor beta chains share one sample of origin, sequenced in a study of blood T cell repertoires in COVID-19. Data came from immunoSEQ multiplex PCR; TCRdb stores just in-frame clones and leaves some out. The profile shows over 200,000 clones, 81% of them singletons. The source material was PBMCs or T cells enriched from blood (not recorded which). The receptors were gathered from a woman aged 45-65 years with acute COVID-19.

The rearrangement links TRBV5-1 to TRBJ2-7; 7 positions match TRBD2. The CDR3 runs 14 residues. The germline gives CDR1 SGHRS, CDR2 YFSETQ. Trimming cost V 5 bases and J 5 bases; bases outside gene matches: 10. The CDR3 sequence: CASRGGLAGDEQYF. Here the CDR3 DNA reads TGCGCCAGCAGGGGGGGACTTGCGGGAGACGAGCAGTACTTC.

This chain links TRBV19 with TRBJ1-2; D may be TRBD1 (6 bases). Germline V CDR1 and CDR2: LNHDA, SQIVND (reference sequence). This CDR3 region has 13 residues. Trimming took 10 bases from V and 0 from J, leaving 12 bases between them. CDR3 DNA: TGTGCCACCAACAACAGGGCTAACTATGGCTACACCTTC. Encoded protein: CATNNRANYGYTF.

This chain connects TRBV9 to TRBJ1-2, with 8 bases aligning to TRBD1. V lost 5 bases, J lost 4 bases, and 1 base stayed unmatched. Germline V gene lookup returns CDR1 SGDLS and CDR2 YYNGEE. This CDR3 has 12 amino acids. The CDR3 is CASRGQGYGYTF. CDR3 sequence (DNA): TGTGCCAGCAGAGGACAGGGCTATGGCTACACCTTC.

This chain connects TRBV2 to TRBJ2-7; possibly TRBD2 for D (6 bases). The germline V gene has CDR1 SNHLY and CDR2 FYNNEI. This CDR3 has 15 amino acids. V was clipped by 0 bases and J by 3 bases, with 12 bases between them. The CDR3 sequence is CASSEALAKGYEQYF. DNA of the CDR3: TGTGCCAGCAGTGAAGCGCTAGCGAAGGGCTACGAGCAGTACTTC.

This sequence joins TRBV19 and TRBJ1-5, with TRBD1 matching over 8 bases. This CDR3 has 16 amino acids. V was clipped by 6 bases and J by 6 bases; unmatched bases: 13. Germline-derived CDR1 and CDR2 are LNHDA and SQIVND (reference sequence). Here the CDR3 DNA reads TGTGCCAGTAGAGATAGCAGCAGGGGGCCGGGTCAGCCCCAGCATTTT. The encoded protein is CASRDSSRGPGQPQHF.

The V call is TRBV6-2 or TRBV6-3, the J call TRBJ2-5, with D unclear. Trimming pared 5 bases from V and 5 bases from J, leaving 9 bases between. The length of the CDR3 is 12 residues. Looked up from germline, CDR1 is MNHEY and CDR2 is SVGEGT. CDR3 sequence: CASSSSRETQYF. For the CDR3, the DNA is TGTGCCAGCAGTAGCTCGAGGGAGACCCAGTACTTC.

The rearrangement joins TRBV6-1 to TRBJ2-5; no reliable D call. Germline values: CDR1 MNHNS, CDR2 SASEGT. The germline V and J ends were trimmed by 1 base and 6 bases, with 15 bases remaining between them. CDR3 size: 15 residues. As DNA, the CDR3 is TGTGCCAGCAGTGAAGATAGAGGCAAGGCCCAGACCCAGTACTTC. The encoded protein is CASSEDRGKAQTQYF.

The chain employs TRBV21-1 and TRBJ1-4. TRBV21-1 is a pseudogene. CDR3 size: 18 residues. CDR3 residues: CASNFPGMRRSTNEKLFF. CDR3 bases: TGTGCCAGCAATTTTCCGGGGATGAGACGTTCAACTAATGAAAAACTGTTTTTT.

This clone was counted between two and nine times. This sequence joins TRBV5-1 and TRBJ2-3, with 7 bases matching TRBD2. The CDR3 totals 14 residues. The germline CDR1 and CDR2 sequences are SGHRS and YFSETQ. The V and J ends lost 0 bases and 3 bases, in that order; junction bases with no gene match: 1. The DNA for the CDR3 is TGCGCCAGCAGCTTGGGGGACTATACAGATACGCAGTATTTT. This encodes CASSLGDYTDTQYF.

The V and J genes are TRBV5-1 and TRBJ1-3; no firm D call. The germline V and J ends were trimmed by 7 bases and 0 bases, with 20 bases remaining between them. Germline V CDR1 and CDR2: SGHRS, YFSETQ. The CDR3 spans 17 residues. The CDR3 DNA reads TGCGCCAGCTTCGGACCGGACGGGGATAACTCTGGAAACACCATATATTTT. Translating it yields CASFGPDGDNSGNTIYF.

The CDR3 nucleotides read TGTGCCAGCAGCTTAGCTCCCCTTACAGGGATGTATGGCTACACCTTC. It is translated as CASSLAPLTGMYGYTF. The rearrangement uses TRBV13 and TRBJ1-2; perhaps TRBD1 as D (6 bases). Germline V gives CDR1 PRHDT, CDR2 FYEKMQ (reference sequence). V was clipped by 1 base and J by 5 bases, with 17 bases between them. The CDR3 totals 16 residues.

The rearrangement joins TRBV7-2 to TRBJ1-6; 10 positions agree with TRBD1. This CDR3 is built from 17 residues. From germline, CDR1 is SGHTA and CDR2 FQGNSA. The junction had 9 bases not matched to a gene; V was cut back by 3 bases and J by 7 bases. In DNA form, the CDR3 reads TGTGCCAGCAGCTTCCGGGACAGGGGATGGGGGAATTCACCCCTCCACTTT. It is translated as CASSFRDRGWGNSPLHF. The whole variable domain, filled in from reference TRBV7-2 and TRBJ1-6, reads GAGVSQSPSNKVTEKGKDVELRCDPISGHTALYWYRQSLGQGLEFLIYFQGNSAPDKSGLPSDRFSAERTGGSVSTLTIQRTQQEDSAVYLCASSFRDRGWGNSPLHFGNGTRLTVT.

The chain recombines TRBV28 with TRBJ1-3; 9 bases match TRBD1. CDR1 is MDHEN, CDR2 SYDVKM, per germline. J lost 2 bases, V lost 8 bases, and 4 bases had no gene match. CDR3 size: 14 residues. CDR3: CASHTGGPGNTIYF. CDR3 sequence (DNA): TGTGCCAGCCATACAGGGGGCCCTGGAAACACCATATATTTT.

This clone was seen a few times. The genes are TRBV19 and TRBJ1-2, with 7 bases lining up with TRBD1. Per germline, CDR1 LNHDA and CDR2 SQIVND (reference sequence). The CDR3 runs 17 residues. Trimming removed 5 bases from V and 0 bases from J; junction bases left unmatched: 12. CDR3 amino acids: CASSFGQAINSNYGYTF. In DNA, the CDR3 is TGTGCCAGTAGTTTTGGACAGGCGATAAACTCTAACTATGGCTACACCTTC.

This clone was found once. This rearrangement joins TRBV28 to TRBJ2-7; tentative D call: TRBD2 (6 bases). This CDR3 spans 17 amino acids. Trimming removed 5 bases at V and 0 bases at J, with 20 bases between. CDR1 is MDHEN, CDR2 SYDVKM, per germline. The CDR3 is CASSPYAKTGSSYEQYF. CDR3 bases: TGTGCCAGCAGTCCGTACGCTAAGACCGGGAGCTCCTACGAGCAGTACTTC.

The CDR3 sequence: CASSTSHRRGGDTQYF. The CDR3 region has the DNA TGTGCCAGTAGTACCTCCCACCGGCGGGGGGGGGATACGCAGTATTTT. The gene calls are TRBV19 and TRBJ2-3; 9 nucleotides line up with TRBD2. The V gene's germline CDR1 is LNHDA and CDR2 SQIVND (reference sequence). The CDR3 runs to 16 residues. Germline trimming cut 4 bases from V and 6 bases from J; bases unmatched to any gene: 11.

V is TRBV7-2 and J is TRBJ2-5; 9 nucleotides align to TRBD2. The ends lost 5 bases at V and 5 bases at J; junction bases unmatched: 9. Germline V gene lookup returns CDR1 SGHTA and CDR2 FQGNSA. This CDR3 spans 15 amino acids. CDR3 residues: CASSTRAGGPETQYF. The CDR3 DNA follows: TGTGCCAGCAGCACTAGGGCGGGGGGGCCCGAGACCCAGTACTTC.

This CDR3 is CASSQVGSAGADTQYF. The DNA for the CDR3 is TGCGCCAGCAGCCAAGTGGGATCTGCGGGGGCAGATACGCAGTATTTT. The chain is built from TRBV4-1 and TRBJ2-3; 7 bases align to TRBD2. The germline gives CDR1 MGHRA, CDR2 YSYEKL. V dropped 1 base and J dropped 4; count of bases not matched to a gene: 8. This CDR3 is built from 16 residues.